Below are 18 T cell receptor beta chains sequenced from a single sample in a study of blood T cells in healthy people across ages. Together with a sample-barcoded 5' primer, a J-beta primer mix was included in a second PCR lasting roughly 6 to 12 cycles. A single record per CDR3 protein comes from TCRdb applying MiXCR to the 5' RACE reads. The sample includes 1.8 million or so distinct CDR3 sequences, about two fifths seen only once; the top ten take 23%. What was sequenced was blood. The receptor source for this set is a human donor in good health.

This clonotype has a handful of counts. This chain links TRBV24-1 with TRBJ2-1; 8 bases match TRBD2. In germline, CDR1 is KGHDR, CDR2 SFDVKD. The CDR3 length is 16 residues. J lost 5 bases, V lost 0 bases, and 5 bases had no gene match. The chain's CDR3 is CATSDLSGGANNEQFF. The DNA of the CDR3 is TGTGCCACCAGTGATTTGTCGGGGGGGGCCAACAATGAGCAGTTCTTC.

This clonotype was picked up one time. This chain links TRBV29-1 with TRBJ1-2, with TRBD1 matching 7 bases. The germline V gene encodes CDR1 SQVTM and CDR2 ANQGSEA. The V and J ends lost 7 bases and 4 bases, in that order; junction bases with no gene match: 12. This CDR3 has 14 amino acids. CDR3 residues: CSASGGGLPYGYTF. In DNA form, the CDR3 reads TGCAGCGCCAGTGGAGGGGGCCTTCCCTATGGCTACACCTTC.

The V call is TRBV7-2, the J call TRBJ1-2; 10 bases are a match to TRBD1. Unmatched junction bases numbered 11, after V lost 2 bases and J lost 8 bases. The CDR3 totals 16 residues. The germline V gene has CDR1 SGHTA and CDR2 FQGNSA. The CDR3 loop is CASSLFSGTGAEGYTF. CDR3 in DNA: TGTGCCAGCAGCTTATTTTCTGGGACAGGGGCGGAGGGCTACACCTTC.

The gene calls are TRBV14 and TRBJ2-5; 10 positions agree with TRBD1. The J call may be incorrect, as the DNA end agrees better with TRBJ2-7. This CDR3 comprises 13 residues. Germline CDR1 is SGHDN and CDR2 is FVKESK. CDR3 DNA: TGTGCCAGCTGGGACAGGGGATCCTACGAGCAGTACTTC. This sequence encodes CASWDRGSYEQYF.

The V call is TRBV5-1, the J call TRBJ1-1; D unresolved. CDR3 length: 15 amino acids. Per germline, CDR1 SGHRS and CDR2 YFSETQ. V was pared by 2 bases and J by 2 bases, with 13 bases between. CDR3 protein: CASSFYQTINTEAFF. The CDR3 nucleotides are TGCGCCAGCAGCTTCTACCAAACTATAAACACTGAAGCTTTCTTT. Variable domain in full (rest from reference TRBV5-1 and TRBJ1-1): KAGVTQTPRYLIKTRGQQVTLSCSPISGHRSVSWYQQTPGQGLQFLFEYFSETQRNKGNFPGRFSGRQFSNSRSEMNVSTLELGDSALYLCASSFYQTINTEAFFGQGTRLTVV.

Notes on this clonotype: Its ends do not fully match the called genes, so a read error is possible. In nucleotides, the CDR3 is TGCGCCAGCAGCTATCGACTAGGAGCCTACGAGCGGTACTTC. It translates to CASSYRLGAYERYF. The chain links TRBV4-1 to TRBJ2-7; D might be TRBD2 (6 bases). The CDR3 length is 14 residues. Looked up from germline, CDR1 is MGHRA and CDR2 is YSYEKL.

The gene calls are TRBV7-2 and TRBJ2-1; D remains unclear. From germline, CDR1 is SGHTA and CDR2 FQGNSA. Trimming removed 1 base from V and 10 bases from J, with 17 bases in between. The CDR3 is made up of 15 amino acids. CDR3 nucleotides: TGTGCCAGCAGCTTAGACGATCGAAGTCGTCACGAGCAGTTCTTC. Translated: CASSLDDRSRHEQFF. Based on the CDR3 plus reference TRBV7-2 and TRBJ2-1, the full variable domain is GAGVSQSPSNKVTEKGKDVELRCDPISGHTALYWYRQSLGQGLEFLIYFQGNSAPDKSGLPSDRFSAERTGGSVSTLTIQRTQQEDSAVYLCASSLDDRSRHEQFFGPGTRLTVL.

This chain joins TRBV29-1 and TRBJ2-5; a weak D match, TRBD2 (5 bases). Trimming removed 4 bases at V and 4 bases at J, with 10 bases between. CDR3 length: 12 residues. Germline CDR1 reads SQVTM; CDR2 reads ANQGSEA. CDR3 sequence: CSVGSGRETQYF. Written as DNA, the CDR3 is TGCAGCGTTGGGTCTGGGAGAGAGACCCAGTACTTC.

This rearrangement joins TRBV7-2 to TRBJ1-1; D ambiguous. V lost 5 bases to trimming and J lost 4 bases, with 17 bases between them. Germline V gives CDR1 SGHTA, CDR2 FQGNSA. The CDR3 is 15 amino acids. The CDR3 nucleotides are TGTGCCAGCAGCCGGGTTACAGACCACGGCACTGAAGCTTTCTTT. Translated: CASSRVTDHGTEAFF.

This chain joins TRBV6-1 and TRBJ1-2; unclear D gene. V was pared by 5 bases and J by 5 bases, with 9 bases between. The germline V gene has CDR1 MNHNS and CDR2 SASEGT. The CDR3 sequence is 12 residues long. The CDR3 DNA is TGTGCCAGCAGTAGCCTGCAGTATGGCTACACCTTC. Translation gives CASSSLQYGYTF.

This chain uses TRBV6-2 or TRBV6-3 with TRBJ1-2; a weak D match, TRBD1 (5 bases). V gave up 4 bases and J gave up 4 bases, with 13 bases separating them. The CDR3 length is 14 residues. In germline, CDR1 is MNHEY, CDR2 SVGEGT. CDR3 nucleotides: TGTGCCAGCAGTTCATACTTCGACAGCTATGGCTACACCTTC. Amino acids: CASSSYFDSYGYTF.

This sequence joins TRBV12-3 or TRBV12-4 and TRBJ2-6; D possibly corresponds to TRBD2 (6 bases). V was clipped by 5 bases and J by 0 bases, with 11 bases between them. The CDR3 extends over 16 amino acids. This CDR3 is CASSPAGSSGANVLTF. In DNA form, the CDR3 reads TGTGCCAGCAGTCCGGCGGGGAGCTCTGGGGCCAACGTCCTGACTTTC.

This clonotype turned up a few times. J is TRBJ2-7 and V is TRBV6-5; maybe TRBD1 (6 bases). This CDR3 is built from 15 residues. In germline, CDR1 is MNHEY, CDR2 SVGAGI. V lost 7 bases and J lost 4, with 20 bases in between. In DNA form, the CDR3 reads TGTGCCAGCACTCCACAACGGGACAATTATTACGAGCAGTACTTC. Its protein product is CASTPQRDNYYEQYF.

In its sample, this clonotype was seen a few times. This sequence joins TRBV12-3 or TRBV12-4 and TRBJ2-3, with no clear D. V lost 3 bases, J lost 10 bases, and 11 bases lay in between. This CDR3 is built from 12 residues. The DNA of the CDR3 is TGTGCCAGCAGTTTTGCCCCCCCCTCGCAGTATTTT. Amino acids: CASSFAPPSQYF.

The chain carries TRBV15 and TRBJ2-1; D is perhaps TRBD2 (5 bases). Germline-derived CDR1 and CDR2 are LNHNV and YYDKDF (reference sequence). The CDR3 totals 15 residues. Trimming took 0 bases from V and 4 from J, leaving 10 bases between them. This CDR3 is CATSRDRGRYNEQFF. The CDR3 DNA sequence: TGTGCCACCAGCAGAGATCGGGGAAGGTACAATGAGCAGTTCTTC.

The CDR3 DNA reads TGTGCCAGCAGCTTAGCGCGTCTAGCGGGGGGAAGTAATGAGCAGTTCTTC. This sequence encodes CASSLARLAGGSNEQFF. The rearrangement joins TRBV7-2 to TRBJ2-1; 11 positions match TRBD2. V was pared by 0 bases and J by 7 bases, with 8 bases of the junction left unmatched. The germline CDR1 and CDR2 sequences are SGHTA and FQGNSA. The CDR3 extends over 17 amino acids.

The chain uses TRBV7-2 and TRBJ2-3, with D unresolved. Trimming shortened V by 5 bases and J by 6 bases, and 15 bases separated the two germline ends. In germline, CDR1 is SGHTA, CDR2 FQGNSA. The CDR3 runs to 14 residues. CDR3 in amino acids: CASSLGPSSDTQYF. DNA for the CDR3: TGTGCCAGCAGCCTTGGACCATCTTCGGATACGCAGTATTTT.

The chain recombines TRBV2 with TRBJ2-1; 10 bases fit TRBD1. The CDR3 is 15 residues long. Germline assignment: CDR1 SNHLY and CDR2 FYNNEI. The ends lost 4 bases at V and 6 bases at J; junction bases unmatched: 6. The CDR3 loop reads CASSVGTGVFNEQFF. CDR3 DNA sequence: TGTGCCAGCAGTGTAGGGACAGGGGTATTCAATGAGCAGTTCTTC.